Reported below is one T cell receptor (beta chain). The data were obtained in a study of T cells in Graves' hyperthyroidism and ophthalmopathy. This CDR3 is built from 14 residues. The germline gives CDR1 SGHAT, CDR2 FQNNGV. Trimming shortened V by 1 base and J by 4 bases, and 9 bases separated the two germline ends. Authors of the study amplified TCR beta CDR3 regions from RNA transcripts. Researchers ran a first-round RT-PCR on the TCR CDR3 using the HTBI primer set. TCRdb re-derived calls from the multiplex PCR reads in MiXCR, one entry per CDR3 protein. The data contain around 250,000 distinct CDR3 sequences, roughly 17% of them singletons.

The chain recombines TRBV11-2 with TRBJ2-3; D unresolved. The sample was blood. The receptor comes from a woman aged 18-29 years with Graves' ophthalmopathy. CDR3 loop: CASSLASSPDTQYF. DNA of the CDR3: TGTGCCAGCAGCTTAGCCTCAAGCCCAGATACGCAGTATTTT.